This T cell receptor (beta chain) derives from a study of cytomegalovirus exposure and HLA in healthy donors. This clone appeared a single time. The records omit this donor's CMV serostatus. Primers for the PCR totalled 60 Vbeta and 13 Jbeta. Sequenced by immunoSEQ multiplex PCR; TCRdb stores in-frame clones only, minus some. This sample carries 250,000 or so clones, about 84% of them seen once, and the ten largest clones take about 1.2%. This CDR3 has 14 amino acids. Germline V gene sequence: CDR1 SGHRS, CDR2 YFSETQ. V lost 4 bases, J lost 4 bases, and 13 bases lay in between. The rearrangement uses TRBV5-1 and TRBJ2-3; D unclear. Sequencing used PBMCs. This sequence originates from a human donor in good health. CDR3 in amino acids: CASSHPGQADTQYF. Here the CDR3 DNA reads TGCGCCAGCAGCCATCCTGGGCAGGCAGATACGCAGTATTTT.